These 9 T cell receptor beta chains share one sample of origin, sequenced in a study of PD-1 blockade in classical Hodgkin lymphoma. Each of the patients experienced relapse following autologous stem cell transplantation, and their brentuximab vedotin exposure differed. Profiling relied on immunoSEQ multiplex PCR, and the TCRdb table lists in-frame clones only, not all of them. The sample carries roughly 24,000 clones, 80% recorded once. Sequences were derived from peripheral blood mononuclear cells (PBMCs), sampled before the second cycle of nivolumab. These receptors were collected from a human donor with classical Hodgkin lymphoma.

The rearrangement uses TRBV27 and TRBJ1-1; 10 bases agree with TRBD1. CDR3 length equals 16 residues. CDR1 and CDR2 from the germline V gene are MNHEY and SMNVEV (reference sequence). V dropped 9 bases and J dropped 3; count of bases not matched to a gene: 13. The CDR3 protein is CASSLRQGTGDTEAFF. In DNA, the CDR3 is TGTGCCAGTTCCCTCCGCCAAGGGACAGGGGACACTGAAGCTTTCTTT.

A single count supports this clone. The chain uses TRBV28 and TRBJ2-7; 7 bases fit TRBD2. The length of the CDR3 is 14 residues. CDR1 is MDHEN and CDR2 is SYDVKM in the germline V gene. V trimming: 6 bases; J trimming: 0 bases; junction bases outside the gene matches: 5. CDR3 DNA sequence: TGTGCCAGCAGCAGGGAGGGCCCCTCCTACGAGCAGTACTTC. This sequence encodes CASSREGPSYEQYF.

CDR3 coding DNA: TGTGCCAGTAGCCGCCCCCCTACTAGAGGCTCCTACGAGCAGTACTTC. Its protein product is CASSRPPTRGSYEQYF. This chain joins TRBV19 and TRBJ2-7; tentative D call: TRBD2 (5 bases). V was trimmed by 6 bases and J by 0 bases, leaving 18 bases between them. The CDR3 consists of 16 residues. Germline CDR1 is LNHDA and CDR2 is SQIVND (reference sequence).

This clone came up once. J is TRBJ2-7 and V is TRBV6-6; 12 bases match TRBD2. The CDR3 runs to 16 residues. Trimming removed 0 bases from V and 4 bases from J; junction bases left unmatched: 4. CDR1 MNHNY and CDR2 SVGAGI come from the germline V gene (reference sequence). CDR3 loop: CASSYSRLAGVYEQYF. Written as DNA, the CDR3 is TGTGCCAGCAGTTACTCTCGACTAGCGGGAGTGTACGAGCAGTACTTC.

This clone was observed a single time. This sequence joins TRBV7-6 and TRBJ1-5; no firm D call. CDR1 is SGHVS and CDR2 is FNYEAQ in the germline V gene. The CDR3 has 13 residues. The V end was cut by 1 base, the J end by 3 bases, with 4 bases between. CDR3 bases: TGTGCCAGCAGCTTAGGTCCCAATCAGCCCCAGCATTTT. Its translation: CASSLGPNQPQHF.

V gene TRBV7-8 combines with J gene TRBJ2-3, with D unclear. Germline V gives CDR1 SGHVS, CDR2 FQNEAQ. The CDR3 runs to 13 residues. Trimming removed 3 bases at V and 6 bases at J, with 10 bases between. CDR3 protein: CASSFRVADTQYF. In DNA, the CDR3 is TGTGCCAGCAGCTTTCGGGTGGCGGATACGCAGTATTTT.

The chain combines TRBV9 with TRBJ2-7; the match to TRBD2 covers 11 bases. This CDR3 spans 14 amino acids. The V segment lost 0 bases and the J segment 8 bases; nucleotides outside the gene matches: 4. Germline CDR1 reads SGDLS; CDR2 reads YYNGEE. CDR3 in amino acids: CASSVGLAGWQQYF. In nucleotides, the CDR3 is TGTGCCAGCAGCGTAGGACTAGCGGGATGGCAGCAGTACTTC.

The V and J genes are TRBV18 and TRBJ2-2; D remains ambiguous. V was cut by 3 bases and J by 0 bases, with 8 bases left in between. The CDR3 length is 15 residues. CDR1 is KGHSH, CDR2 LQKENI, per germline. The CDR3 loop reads CASSPDLPNTGELFF. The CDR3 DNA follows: TGTGCCAGCTCACCTGACCTACCGAACACCGGGGAGCTGTTTTTT.

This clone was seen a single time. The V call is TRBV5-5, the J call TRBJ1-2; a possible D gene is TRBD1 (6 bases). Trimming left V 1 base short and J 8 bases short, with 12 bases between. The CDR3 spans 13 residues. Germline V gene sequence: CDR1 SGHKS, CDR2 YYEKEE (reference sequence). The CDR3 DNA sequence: TGTGCCAGCAGCTTGTCCGCAGGGGCCGGCTACACCTTC. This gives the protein CASSLSAGAGYTF. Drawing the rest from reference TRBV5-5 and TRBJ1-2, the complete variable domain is DAGVTQSPTHLIKTRGQQVTLRCSPISGHKSVSWYQQVLGQGPQFIFQYYEKEERGRGNFPDRFSARQFPNYSSELNVNALLLGDSALYLCASSLSAGAGYTFGSGTRLTVV.